Listed below are T cell receptor beta chains from one sample, sequenced in a study of vaccination and CD4 T cells after COVID-19. TCRdb reprocessed the PCR reads via MiXCR and lists one record per CDR3 protein. The data contain around 20,000 distinct CDR3 sequences, 43% of them singletons. These receptors have no known antigen. This specimen was CD4+ T cells from blood, cultured in vitro, taken after SARS-CoV-2 vaccination. The source is a human donor who had recovered from COVID-19. Each CDR3 is given with its conserved first and last residue. Fields, in order: J gene, clone size, V gene, D gene, CDR3 DNA, CDR3 protein. The D gene is left open where the match is weak. The size of a clone is reported for some rows only, either as once, few or many, or as a class for expanded clones.

j_gene: TRBJ1-6; abundance: -; v_gene: TRBV19; d_gene: -; CDR3nt: TGTGCCAGTAGTATTGGTGGGGATGCGCCCCTCCACTTT; CDR3aa: CASSIGGDAPLHF
j_gene: TRBJ2-7; abundance: -; v_gene: TRBV6-2/TRBV6-3; d_gene: TRBD2; CDR3nt: TGTGCCAGCAGTTTGCCGGGGGGGGCGAACTACGAGCAGTACTTC; CDR3aa: CASSLPGGANYEQYF
j_gene: TRBJ2-2; abundance: -; v_gene: TRBV20-1; d_gene: -; CDR3nt: TGCAGTGCTCAGGGAGAGGGCCGAAACACCGGGGAGCTGTTTTTT; CDR3aa: CSAQGEGRNTGELFF
j_gene: TRBJ1-5; abundance: -; v_gene: TRBV19; d_gene: TRBD1; CDR3nt: TGTGCCAGTAGTGCGGACAGGTGGAATCAGCCCCAGCATTTT; CDR3aa: CASSADRWNQPQHF
j_gene: TRBJ1-2; abundance: few; v_gene: TRBV20-1; d_gene: TRBD1; CDR3nt: TGCAGTGCCCAACAGGGGAACACCAACTATGGCTACACCTTC; CDR3aa: CSAQQGNTNYGYTF
j_gene: TRBJ2-2; abundance: few; v_gene: TRBV7-7; d_gene: TRBD2; CDR3nt: TGTGCCAGCAGCTTATCTCCTAGCGGGAGTGGCACCGGGGAGCTGTTTTTT; CDR3aa: CASSLSPSGSGTGELFF
j_gene: TRBJ1-5; abundance: few; v_gene: TRBV7-2; d_gene: TRBD1; CDR3nt: TGTGCCAGCAGCTTAGGACAGGGTGAGAATCAGCCCCAGCATTTT; CDR3aa: CASSLGQGENQPQHF
j_gene: TRBJ2-4; abundance: -; v_gene: TRBV20-1; d_gene: TRBD2; CDR3nt: TGCAGTGCTAGTTACCTTCCGCGGGGGGCAAACATTCAGTACTTC; CDR3aa: CSASYLPRGANIQYF
j_gene: TRBJ2-1; abundance: -; v_gene: TRBV6-2/TRBV6-3; d_gene: -; CDR3nt: TGTGCCAGCAGTTACATGGGACCCCCCCTCGGGGAGCAGTTCTTC; CDR3aa: CASSYMGPPLGEQFF
j_gene: TRBJ2-3; abundance: -; v_gene: TRBV11-3; d_gene: TRBD2; CDR3nt: TGTGCCAGCAGCCGTCCGACATGGGATAGCGGGAGAGATACGCAGTATTTT; CDR3aa: CASSRPTWDSGRDTQYF
j_gene: TRBJ2-7; abundance: -; v_gene: TRBV14; d_gene: -; CDR3nt: TGTGCCAGCAGCCAAGGGCAGGCTGGGTCCTACGAGCAGTACTTC; CDR3aa: CASSQGQAGSYEQYF
j_gene: TRBJ1-2; abundance: once; v_gene: TRBV2; d_gene: -; CDR3nt: TGTGCCAGCACGAAGGAGAGAGCTAACTATGGCTACACCTTC; CDR3aa: CASTKERANYGYTF
j_gene: TRBJ1-5; abundance: -; v_gene: TRBV4-2; d_gene: TRBD1; CDR3nt: TGTGCCAGCAGCCAAGGGGGACAGGGGAGCAATCAGCCCCAGCATTTT; CDR3aa: CASSQGGQGSNQPQHF
j_gene: TRBJ1-2; abundance: few; v_gene: TRBV7-8; d_gene: -; CDR3nt: TGTGCCAGCAGCTTAGGGACAGCTAACTATGGCTACACCTTC; CDR3aa: CASSLGTANYGYTF
j_gene: TRBJ2-7; abundance: -; v_gene: TRBV11-2; d_gene: TRBD2; CDR3nt: TGTGCCAGCAGCCGCCTCTCGGGGGGCGAGCAGTACTTC; CDR3aa: CASSRLSGGEQYF
j_gene: TRBJ2-5; abundance: -; v_gene: TRBV7-2; d_gene: TRBD2; CDR3nt: TGTGCCAGCAGCTTACTTCGCCTAGCGGGAGGCCCGGTCGAGGAGACCCAGTACTTC; CDR3aa: CASSLLRLAGGPVEETQYF
j_gene: TRBJ1-3; abundance: medium-sized; v_gene: TRBV20-1; d_gene: -; CDR3nt: TGCAGTGCTCCTACACCAGGGGCTGGAAACACCATATATTTT; CDR3aa: CSAPTPGAGNTIYF
j_gene: TRBJ1-5; abundance: -; v_gene: TRBV6-2/TRBV6-3; d_gene: -; CDR3nt: TGTGCCAGCAGTTACTCGAAGACTGGGTATAATCAGCCCCAGCATTTT; CDR3aa: CASSYSKTGYNQPQHF
j_gene: TRBJ1-2; abundance: -; v_gene: TRBV20-1; d_gene: -; CDR3nt: TGCAGTGCTAGTCGCGACGGGACGGAAGATGGCTACACCTTC; CDR3aa: CSASRDGTEDGYTF
j_gene: TRBJ2-5; abundance: -; v_gene: TRBV29-1; d_gene: -; CDR3nt: TGCAGCGTTGAATTGTCCGGAGGGCCGGTAGAGACCCAGTACTTC; CDR3aa: CSVELSGGPVETQYF
j_gene: TRBJ2-1; abundance: -; v_gene: TRBV20-1; d_gene: -; CDR3nt: TGCAGTGCATTTGACCCTCCGGGGTCCTACAATGAGCAGTTCTTC; CDR3aa: CSAFDPPGSYNEQFF
j_gene: TRBJ1-1; abundance: few; v_gene: TRBV6-4; d_gene: -; CDR3nt: TGTGCCAGCAGTGAAGGACGGGGAAACACTGAAGCTTTCTTT; CDR3aa: CASSEGRGNTEAFF